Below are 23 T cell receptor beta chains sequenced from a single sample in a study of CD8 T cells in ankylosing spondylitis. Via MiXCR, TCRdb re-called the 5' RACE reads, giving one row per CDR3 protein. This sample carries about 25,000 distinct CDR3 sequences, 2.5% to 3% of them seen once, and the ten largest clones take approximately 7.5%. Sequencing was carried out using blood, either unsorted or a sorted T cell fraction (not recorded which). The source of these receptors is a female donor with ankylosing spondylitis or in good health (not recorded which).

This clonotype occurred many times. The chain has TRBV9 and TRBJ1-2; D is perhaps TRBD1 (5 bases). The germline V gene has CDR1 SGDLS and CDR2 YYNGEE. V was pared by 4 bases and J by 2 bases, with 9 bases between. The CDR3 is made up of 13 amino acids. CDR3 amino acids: CASSPRDNYGYTF. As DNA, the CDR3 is TGTGCCAGCAGCCCCCGGGACAACTATGGCTACACCTTC.

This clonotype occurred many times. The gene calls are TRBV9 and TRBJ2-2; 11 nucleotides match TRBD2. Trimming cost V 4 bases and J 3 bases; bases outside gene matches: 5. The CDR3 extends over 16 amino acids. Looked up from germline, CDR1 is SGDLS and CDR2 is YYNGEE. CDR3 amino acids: CASSPSSGRHTGELFF. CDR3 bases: TGTGCCAGCAGCCCCTCTAGCGGGAGGCACACCGGGGAGCTGTTTTTT.

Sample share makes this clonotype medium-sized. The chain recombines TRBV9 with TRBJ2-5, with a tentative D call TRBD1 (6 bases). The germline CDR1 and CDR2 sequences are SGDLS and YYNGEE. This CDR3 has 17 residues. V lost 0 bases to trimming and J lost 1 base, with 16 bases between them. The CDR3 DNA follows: TGTGCCAGCAGCGTAGGGCCCAGTGGCAGGGGCCAAGAGACCCAGTACTTC. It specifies CASSVGPSGRGQETQYF.

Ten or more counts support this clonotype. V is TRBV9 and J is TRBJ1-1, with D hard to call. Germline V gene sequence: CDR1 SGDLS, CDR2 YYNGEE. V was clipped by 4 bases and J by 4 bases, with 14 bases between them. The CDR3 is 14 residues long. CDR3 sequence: CASSINSYGTEAFF. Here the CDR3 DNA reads TGTGCCAGCAGCATAAACAGTTATGGCACTGAAGCTTTCTTT.

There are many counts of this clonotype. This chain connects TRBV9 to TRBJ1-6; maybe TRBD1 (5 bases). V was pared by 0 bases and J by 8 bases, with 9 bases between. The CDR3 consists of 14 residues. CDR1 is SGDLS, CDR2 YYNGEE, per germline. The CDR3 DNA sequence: TGTGCCAGCAGCGTAGTAGGGGAAGATTCACCCCTCCACTTT. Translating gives CASSVVGEDSPLHF.

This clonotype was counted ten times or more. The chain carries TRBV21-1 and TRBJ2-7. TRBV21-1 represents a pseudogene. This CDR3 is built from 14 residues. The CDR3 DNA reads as TGTGCCAGCAGCAAACGGGTCGTTAACTACGAGCAGTACTTC. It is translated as CASSKRVVNYEQYF.

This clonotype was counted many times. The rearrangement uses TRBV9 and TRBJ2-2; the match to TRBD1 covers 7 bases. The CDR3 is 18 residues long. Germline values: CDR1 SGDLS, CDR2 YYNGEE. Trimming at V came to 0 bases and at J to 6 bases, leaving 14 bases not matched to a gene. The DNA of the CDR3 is TGTGCCAGCAGCGTAGGAGGGGGCTTGCGGGCTCGGGCCGGGGAGCTGTTTTTT. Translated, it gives CASSVGGGLRARAGELFF.

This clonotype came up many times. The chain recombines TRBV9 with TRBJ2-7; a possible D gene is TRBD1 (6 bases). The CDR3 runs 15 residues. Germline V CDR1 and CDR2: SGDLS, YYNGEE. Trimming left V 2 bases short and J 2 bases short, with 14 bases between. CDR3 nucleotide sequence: TGTGCCAGCAGCGTGACTGTGGACAGTGCCTACGAGCAGTACTTC. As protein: CASSVTVDSAYEQYF.

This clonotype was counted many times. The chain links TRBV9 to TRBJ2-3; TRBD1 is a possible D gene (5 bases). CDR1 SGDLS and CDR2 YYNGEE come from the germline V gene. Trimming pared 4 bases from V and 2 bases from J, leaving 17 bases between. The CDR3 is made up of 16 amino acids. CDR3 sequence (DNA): TGTGCCAGCAGCCCGCCCAGTAGGGGAATCACAGATACGCAGTATTTT. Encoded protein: CASSPPSRGITDTQYF. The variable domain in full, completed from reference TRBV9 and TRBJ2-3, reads DSGVTQTPKHLITATGQRVTLRCSPRSGDLSVYWYQQSLDQGLQFLIQYYNGEERAKGNILERFSAQQFPDLHSELNLSSLELGDSALYFCASSPPSRGITDTQYFGPGTRLTVL.

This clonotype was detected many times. The CDR3 coding sequence is TGTGCCAGCAGCTCGACCGGGGGCAGTAATTCACCCCTCCACTTT. Its protein product is CASSSTGGSNSPLHF. This chain joins TRBV9 and TRBJ1-6, with a tentative D call TRBD1 (6 bases). The ends were cut back, 4 bases at V and 6 bases at J, with 14 bases in the middle. CDR1 and CDR2 from the germline V gene are SGDLS and YYNGEE. The CDR3 runs 15 residues.

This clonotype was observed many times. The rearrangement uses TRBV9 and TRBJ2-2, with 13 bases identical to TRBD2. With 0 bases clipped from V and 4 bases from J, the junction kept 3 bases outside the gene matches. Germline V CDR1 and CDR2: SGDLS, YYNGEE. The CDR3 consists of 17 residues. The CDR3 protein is CASSVAGLAGVTGELFF. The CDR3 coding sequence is TGTGCCAGCAGCGTAGCCGGACTAGCGGGAGTCACCGGGGAGCTGTTTTTT.

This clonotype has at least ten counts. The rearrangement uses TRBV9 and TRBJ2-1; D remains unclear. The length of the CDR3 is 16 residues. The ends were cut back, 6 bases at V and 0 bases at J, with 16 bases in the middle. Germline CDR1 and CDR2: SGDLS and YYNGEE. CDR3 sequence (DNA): TGTGCCAGCAACCCCACCGCCTGGAGCTCCTACAATGAGCAGTTCTTC. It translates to CASNPTAWSSYNEQFF.

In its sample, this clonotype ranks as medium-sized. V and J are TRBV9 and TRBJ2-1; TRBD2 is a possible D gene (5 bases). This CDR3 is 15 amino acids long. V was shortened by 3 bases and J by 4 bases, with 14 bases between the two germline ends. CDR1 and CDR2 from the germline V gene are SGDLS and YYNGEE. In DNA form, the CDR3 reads TGTGCCAGCAGCGACCAGACTGGCGGGTACAATGAGCAGTTCTTC. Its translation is CASSDQTGGYNEQFF.

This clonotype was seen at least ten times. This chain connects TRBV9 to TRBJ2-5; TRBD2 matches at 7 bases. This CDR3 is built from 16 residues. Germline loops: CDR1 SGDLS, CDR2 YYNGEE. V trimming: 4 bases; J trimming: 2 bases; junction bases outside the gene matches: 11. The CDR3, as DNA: TGTGCCAGCAGCCGATCGGCTAGCGGCATTCAAGAGACCCAGTACTTC. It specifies CASSRSASGIQETQYF.

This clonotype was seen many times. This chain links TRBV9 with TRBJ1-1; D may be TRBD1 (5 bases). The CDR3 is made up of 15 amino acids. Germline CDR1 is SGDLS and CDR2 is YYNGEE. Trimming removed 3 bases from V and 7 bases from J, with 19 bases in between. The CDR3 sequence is CASSAEPRGEGEAFF. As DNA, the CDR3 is TGTGCCAGCAGCGCCGAGCCCCGGGGGGAGGGTGAAGCTTTCTTT.

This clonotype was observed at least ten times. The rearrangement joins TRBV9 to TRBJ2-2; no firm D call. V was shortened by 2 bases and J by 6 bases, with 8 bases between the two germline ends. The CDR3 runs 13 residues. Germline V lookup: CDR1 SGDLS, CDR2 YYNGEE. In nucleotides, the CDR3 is TGTGCCAGCAGCGTTGGGTGGGCCGGGGAGCTGTTTTTT. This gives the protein CASSVGWAGELFF.

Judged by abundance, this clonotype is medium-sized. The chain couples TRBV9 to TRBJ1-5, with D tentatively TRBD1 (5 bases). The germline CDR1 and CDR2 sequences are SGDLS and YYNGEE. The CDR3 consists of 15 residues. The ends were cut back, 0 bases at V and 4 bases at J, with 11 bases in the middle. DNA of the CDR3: TGTGCCAGCAGCGTAGCGGGGCTCCTTAATCAGCCCCAGCATTTT. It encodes CASSVAGLLNQPQHF. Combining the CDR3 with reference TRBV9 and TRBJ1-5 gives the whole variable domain DSGVTQTPKHLITATGQRVTLRCSPRSGDLSVYWYQQSLDQGLQFLIQYYNGEERAKGNILERFSAQQFPDLHSELNLSSLELGDSALYFCASSVAGLLNQPQHFGDGTRLSIL.

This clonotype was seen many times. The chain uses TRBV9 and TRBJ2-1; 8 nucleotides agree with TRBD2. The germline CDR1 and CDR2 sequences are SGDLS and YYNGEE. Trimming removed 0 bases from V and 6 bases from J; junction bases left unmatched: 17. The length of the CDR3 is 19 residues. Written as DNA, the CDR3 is TGTGCCAGCAGCGTAGCCCCCTCCCTGACTAGCGACTCTCGCAATGAGCAGTTCTTC. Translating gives CASSVAPSLTSDSRNEQFF.

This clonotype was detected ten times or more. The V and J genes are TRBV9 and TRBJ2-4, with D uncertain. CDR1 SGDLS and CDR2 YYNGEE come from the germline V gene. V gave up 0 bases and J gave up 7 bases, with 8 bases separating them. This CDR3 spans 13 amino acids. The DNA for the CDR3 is TGTGCCAGCAGCGTAGGACTGGGGAACATTCAGTACTTC. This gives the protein CASSVGLGNIQYF.

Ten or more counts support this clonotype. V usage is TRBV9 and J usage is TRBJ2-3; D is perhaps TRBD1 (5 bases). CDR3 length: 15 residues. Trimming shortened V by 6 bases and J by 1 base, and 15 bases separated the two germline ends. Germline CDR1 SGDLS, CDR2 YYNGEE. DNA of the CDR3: TGTGCCAGCACCGGTAGGGGTCAGGGCACAGATACGCAGTATTTT. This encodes CASTGRGQGTDTQYF.

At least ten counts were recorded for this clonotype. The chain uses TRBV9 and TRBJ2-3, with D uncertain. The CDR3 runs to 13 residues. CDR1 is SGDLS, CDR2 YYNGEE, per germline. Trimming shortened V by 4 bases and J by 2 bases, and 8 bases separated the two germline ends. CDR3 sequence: CASSSRPTDTQYF. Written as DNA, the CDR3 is TGTGCCAGCAGCTCTAGGCCCACAGATACGCAGTATTTT.

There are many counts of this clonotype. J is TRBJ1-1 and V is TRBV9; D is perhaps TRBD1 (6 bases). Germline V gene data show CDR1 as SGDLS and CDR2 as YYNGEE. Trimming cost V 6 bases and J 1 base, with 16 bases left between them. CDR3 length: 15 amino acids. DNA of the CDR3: TGTGCCAGCAACTCACAGGGTGTTAGGAACACTGAAGCTTTCTTT. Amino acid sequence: CASNSQGVRNTEAFF.

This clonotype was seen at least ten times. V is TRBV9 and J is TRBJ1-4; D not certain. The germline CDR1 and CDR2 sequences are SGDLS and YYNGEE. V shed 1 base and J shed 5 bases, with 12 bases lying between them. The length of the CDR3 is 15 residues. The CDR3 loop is CASSVSSLGNEKLFF. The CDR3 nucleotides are TGTGCCAGCAGCGTAAGCAGCTTAGGCAATGAAAAACTGTTTTTT.